Sequencing of this T cell receptor beta chain was carried out in a study of blood T cell repertoires in COVID-19. The CDR3 is 16 residues long. The V and J ends lost 4 bases and 0 bases respectively, with 14 bases between them. CDR1 is MRHNA and CDR2 is SNTAGT in the germline V gene. Methods used by the authors: The authors estimated nucleated cell counts from reference gene primer amplification. The assay was immunoSEQ multiplex PCR, and TCRdb's table has in-frame clones only and misses some. Clone size and the V and J calls come from that table; the DNA yielded D and trimming. The sample lists roughly 30,000 clones; approximately 81% were seen once.

The source of this sequence is a woman aged 55-70 years with acute or convalescent COVID-19. The chain is built from TRBV6-4 and TRBJ2-3; weak D call: TRBD2 (6 bases). Source material: peripheral blood. CDR3 in amino acids: CASSAWTTSSTDTQYF. As DNA, the CDR3 is TGTGCCAGCAGTGCCTGGACTACCTCTAGCACAGATACGCAGTATTTT.